This T cell receptor (beta chain) came from a study of blood T cell repertoires in COVID-19. Study in general: The samples span acute and convalescent COVID-19 from the United States, Italy and Spain.

Under the authors' procedure: Estimation of nucleated cell counts relied on the amplification of reference gene primers. Measured with immunoSEQ multiplex PCR; TCRdb has only the in-frame clones, and not every one. For V, J and clone size, that table is used; D and trimming come from the DNA. In the table there are 290,000 or so clones, about 93% of which are singletons. Germline values: CDR1 LGHDT, CDR2 YNNKEL (reference sequence). V was clipped by 4 bases and J by 10 bases, with 11 bases between them. CDR3 size: 13 residues. The age range of participants was about 18 to 90 years, with residence in about 25 US areas. Self-reported history from a screening survey and questionnaire set each donor's cohort.

This sequence joins TRBV3-1 (or the pseudogene TRBV3-2) and TRBJ1-6; a possible D gene is TRBD1 (5 bases). The receptor was derived from a woman aged 25 to 39 who had recovered from COVID-19. Sequencing was performed on PBMCs or T cells enriched from blood (not recorded which). The CDR3 nucleotides read TGTGCCAGCAGCCTCAGGGAGGCATCACCCCTCCACTTT. It codes for CASSLREASPLHF.